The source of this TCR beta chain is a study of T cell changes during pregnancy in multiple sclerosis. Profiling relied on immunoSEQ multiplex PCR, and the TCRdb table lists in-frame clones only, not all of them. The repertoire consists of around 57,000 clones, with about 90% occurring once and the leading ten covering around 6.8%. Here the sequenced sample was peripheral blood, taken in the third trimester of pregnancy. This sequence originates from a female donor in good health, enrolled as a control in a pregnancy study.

CDR3 region: CASSTDRNTGELFF. CDR3 coding DNA: TGTGCCAGCAGCACGGACAGGAACACCGGGGAGCTGTTTTTT. This sequence joins TRBV6-5 and TRBJ2-2, with D maybe TRBD1 (6 bases). Germline-derived CDR1 and CDR2 are MNHEY and SVGAGI. V lost 6 bases to trimming and J lost 1 base, with 9 bases between them. There are 14 residues in the CDR3.